This record looks at one T cell receptor (beta chain) sequence and its context. Germline V gene sequence: CDR1 LGHNA, CDR2 YSLEER. The CDR3 extends over 16 amino acids. The V gene end was trimmed by 0 bases and the J gene end by 5 bases; junction bases not matched to a gene: 8. In the study's own analysis: The assay estimated nucleated cells by amplifying reference gene primers. Generated by immunoSEQ multiplex PCR, the TCRdb table keeps only in-frame clones and is missing some. V and J calls and clone size come straight from that table; D and trimming were deduced from the DNA. The sample contains about 330,000 clones, roughly 90% of which appear only once. The entry originates in a study of blood T cell repertoires in COVID-19. Overall study: Collection of acute and convalescent COVID-19 samples took place in the United States, Italy and Spain.

The chain links TRBV4-3 to TRBJ2-7; 9 nucleotides align to TRBD1. Sequences were obtained from peripheral blood. This sequence originates from a woman aged 45-59 years with active or convalescent COVID-19. The CDR3 coding sequence is TGCGCCAGCAGCCAAGATTTGGGGACAGGGTACGACGAGCAGTACTTC. Encoded protein: CASSQDLGTGYDEQYF.